This entry describes one TCR beta chain. The V gene lost 6 bases and the J gene lost 11 bases, with 20 bases spanning the gap. Germline CDR1 is KGHSH and CDR2 is LQKENI. This CDR3 spans 13 amino acids. The immunoSEQ assay was v3. Some clones are missing from TCRdb's copy, which holds only in-frame ones; the method was immunoSEQ multiplex PCR. This sample has approximately 12,000 clones; about 54% occur once, and the top ten carry more than 6.5%. The data derive from a study of TIL therapy for anti-PD-1-resistant metastatic lung cancer. As for time point: pre-treatment sample, taken before nivolumab and TIL therapy. Most excised metastases sampled were pleural nodules or supraclavicular lymph nodes. Patients were adults with stage 4 NSCLC.

The chain joins TRBV18 to TRBJ2-7; D uncertain. The sample consisted of tumor tissue, taken at baseline. The TCR was taken from a person aged 25 to 85 with non-small cell lung cancer. CDR3 loop: CASSEDGYRFEYF. The CDR3 nucleotides read TGTGCCAGCTCCGAGGACGGATACCGATTCGAGTACTTC.